This record looks at one TCR beta chain sequence and its context. The junction does not match germline at one end; this may be a read error. The sequenced fragment ends 3 residues before the CDR3 boundary, so the rest is inferred from the germline J gene. Other DNA sequences from this sample encode an identical CDR3 as well. The sample comes from a study of T cells in women clearing cervical HPV infection. The CDR3 runs 14 residues. Germline V gene lookup returns CDR1 KGHSH and CDR2 LQKENI. TCR beta CDR3 amplified by multiplex PCR from approximately 1,100 ng genomic DNA. The assay was immunoSEQ multiplex PCR, and TCRdb's table has in-frame clones only and misses some. Here the sample table reports 35,000 to 45,000 clones.

The gene calls are TRBV18 and TRBJ1-3; a weak D match, TRBD1 (5 bases). This receptor was identified in a woman between 18 and 69 years old with a cervical HPV16 infection that either progressed to CIN3+ or cleared (not recorded which). Sequencing input: blood buffy coat. The CDR3 bases that were read are TGTGCCAGCTCACCGACAGTTCTCGGAAACACA. Translated, it gives CASSPTVLGNT. The whole CDR3 reads CASSPTVLGNTIYF.